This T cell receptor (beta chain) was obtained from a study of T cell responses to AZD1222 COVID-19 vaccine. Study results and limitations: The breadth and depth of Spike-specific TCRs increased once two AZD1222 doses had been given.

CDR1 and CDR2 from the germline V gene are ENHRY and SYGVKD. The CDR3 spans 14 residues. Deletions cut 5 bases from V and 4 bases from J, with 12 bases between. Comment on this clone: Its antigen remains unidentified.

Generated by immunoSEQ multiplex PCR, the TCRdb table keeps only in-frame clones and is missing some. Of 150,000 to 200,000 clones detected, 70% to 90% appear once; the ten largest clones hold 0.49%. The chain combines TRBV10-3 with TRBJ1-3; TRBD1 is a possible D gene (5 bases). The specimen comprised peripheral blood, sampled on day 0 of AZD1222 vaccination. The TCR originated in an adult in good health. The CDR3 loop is CAISPQGYGNTIYF. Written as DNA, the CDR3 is TGTGCCATCAGTCCGCAGGGTTACGGAAACACCATATATTTT.